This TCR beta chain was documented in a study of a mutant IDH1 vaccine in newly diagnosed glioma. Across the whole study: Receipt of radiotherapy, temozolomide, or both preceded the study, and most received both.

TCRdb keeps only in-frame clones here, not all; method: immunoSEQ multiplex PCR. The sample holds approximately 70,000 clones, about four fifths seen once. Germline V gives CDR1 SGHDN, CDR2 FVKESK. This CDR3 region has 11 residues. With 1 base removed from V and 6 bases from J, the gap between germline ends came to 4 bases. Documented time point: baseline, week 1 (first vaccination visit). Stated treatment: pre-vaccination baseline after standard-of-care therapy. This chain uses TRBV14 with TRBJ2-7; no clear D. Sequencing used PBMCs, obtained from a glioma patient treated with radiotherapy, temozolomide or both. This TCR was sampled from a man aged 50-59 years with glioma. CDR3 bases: TGTGCCAGCAGCCAAGGGCCCGAGCAGTACTTC. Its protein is CASSQGPEQYF.